What follows are 29 T cell receptor beta chains derived from one specimen sequenced in a study of blood T cells in healthy people across ages. For the second PCR, which ran for about 6 to 11 cycles, a sample-barcoded 5' primer and a J-beta primer mix were used. TCRdb re-called the 5' RACE reads with MiXCR, one entry per CDR3 protein. The data contain approximately 850,000 distinct CDR3 sequences, more than 40% of them singletons. Material for sequencing was blood. The receptors come from a man in his 60s in good health.

This clonotype was recorded a few times. The rearrangement joins TRBV9 to TRBJ2-5, with 9 bases fitting TRBD2. Per the germline V gene, CDR1 is SGDLS and CDR2 is YYNGEE. With V trimmed by 2 bases and J by 5 bases, 7 bases remained unmatched. This CDR3 has 15 amino acids. CDR3 sequence reads: CASSVFSGGGETQYF. CDR3 DNA sequence: TGTGCCAGCAGCGTGTTTAGCGGGGGCGGGGAGACCCAGTACTTC.

Ten or more counts support this clonotype. The chain joins TRBV5-1 to TRBJ1-4, with TRBD1 matching 7 bases. Trimming removed 2 bases from V and 6 bases from J; junction bases left unmatched: 13. The germline gives CDR1 SGHRS, CDR2 YFSETQ. The length of the CDR3 is 17 residues. The CDR3, as DNA: TGCGCCAGCAGCTTCCAAGGGGGCAGAGTATACGATGAAAAACTGTTTTTT. It encodes CASSFQGGRVYDEKLFF.

The J gene is TRBJ1-6, the V gene TRBV9, with D unclear. The CDR3 loop spans 17 amino acids. Deletions cut 0 bases from V and 3 bases from J, with 13 bases between. The germline gives CDR1 SGDLS, CDR2 YYNGEE. The CDR3 DNA reads as TGTGCCAGCAGCGTAGACAGCCCAATTTTCTATAATTCACCCCTCCACTTT. This encodes CASSVDSPIFYNSPLHF.

This clonotype was observed a handful of times. The chain carries TRBV9 and TRBJ1-2; perhaps TRBD1 as D (5 bases). Germline V gene lookup returns CDR1 SGDLS and CDR2 YYNGEE. This CDR3 is 16 amino acids long. The V end was cut by 0 bases, the J end by 6 bases, with 18 bases between. The CDR3 region has the DNA TGTGCCAGCAGCGTAGGTCCCTCCCAGGGCGAAAATGGCTACACCTTC. It specifies CASSVGPSQGENGYTF. The full variable domain, with the rest looked up from reference TRBV9 and TRBJ1-2, is DSGVTQTPKHLITATGQRVTLRCSPRSGDLSVYWYQQSLDQGLQFLIQYYNGEERAKGNILERFSAQQFPDLHSELNLSSLELGDSALYFCASSVGPSQGENGYTFGSGTRLTVV.

This clonotype occurred a few times. This sequence joins TRBV6-1 and TRBJ1-4; 8 bases are shared with TRBD1. The CDR3 is 15 amino acids. Looked up from germline, CDR1 is MNHNS and CDR2 is SASEGT. V lost 5 bases and J lost 8; bases outside the gene matches: 10. CDR3 DNA: TGTGCCAGCAGTAAGCAGGGGGCCCAAAAGGAAAAACTGTTTTTT. It codes for CASSKQGAQKEKLFF.

This chain connects TRBV30 to TRBJ2-7, with 8 bases aligning to TRBD1. Trimming took 5 bases from V and 0 from J; bases not matched to a gene: 0. CDR3 length: 12 residues. Germline assignment: CDR1 GTSNPN and CDR2 SVGIG (reference sequence). CDR3 nucleotide sequence: TGTGCCTGGGGGACAGGCTCCTACGAGCAGTACTTC. Protein product: CAWGTGSYEQYF.

This rearrangement joins TRBV11-2 to TRBJ2-3; 11 bases agree with TRBD2. V trimming: 4 bases; J trimming: 0 bases; junction bases outside the gene matches: 6. CDR3 length: 17 amino acids. The germline gives CDR1 SGHAT, CDR2 FQNNGV. The CDR3 nucleotides are TGTGCCAGCAGCTGGACTAGCGGGCACTCTAGCACAGATACGCAGTATTTT. As protein: CASSWTSGHSSTDTQYF.

In this sample, this clonotype turned up once. The chain recombines TRBV4-1 with TRBJ2-5, with 7 positions matching TRBD1. The CDR3 is 14 amino acids. Germline CDR1 and CDR2: MGHRA and YSYEKL. The J segment lost 1 base and the V segment lost 1 base, leaving 0 bases of the junction unmatched. CDR3 in amino acids: CASSQGDSQETQYF. The DNA for the CDR3 is TGCGCCAGCAGCCAAGGGGACAGCCAAGAGACCCAGTACTTC.

The chain is built from TRBV7-2 and TRBJ2-1, with no clear D. CDR3 length: 17 residues. V was shortened by 1 base and J by 0 bases, with 13 bases between the two germline ends. Germline CDR1 SGHTA, CDR2 FQGNSA. The CDR3 sequence is CASSLVGSQSSYNEQFF. The CDR3 DNA is TGTGCCAGCAGCTTAGTGGGTTCACAGAGCTCCTACAATGAGCAGTTCTTC.

CDR3 in DNA: TGTGCCAGCAGCGCCGGGGCGGTGACCCAGTACTTC. This codes for CASSAGAVTQYF. This rearrangement joins TRBV2 to TRBJ2-7; the D call may be TRBD1 or TRBD2 (5 bases each). The J call may be incorrect, as the DNA end agrees better with TRBJ2-5. The CDR3 is 12 amino acids. The germline V gene has CDR1 SNHLY and CDR2 FYNNEI.

As for this clonotype: The junction differs from germline at one of its ends, possibly a read error. The chain combines TRBV7-2 with TRBJ2-5; no clear D gene. This CDR3 region has 13 residues. CDR1 is SGHTA and CDR2 is FQGNSA in the germline V gene. In DNA form, the CDR3 reads TGTGCCAGCAGCCCCACAAACCAAGGGACCCAGTACTTC. This encodes CASSPTNQGTQYF.

This clonotype occurred a few times. The rearrangement joins TRBV9 to TRBJ2-1, with TRBD2 matching over 7 bases. This CDR3 comprises 15 residues. Germline CDR1 is SGDLS and CDR2 is YYNGEE. J was trimmed by 4 bases and V by 2 bases; bases with no gene match: 6. The CDR3 DNA reads as TGTGCCAGCAGCGTTGGACTAGGCCGATACAATGAGCAGTTCTTC. Its protein product is CASSVGLGRYNEQFF.

J is TRBJ2-1 and V is TRBV27; 9 bases fit TRBD2. CDR3 length: 16 amino acids. From germline, CDR1 is MNHEY and CDR2 SMNVEV (reference sequence). V shed 0 bases and J 4 bases; nucleotides not matched to a gene: 4. The CDR3 DNA reads as TGTGCCAGCAGTTTATCGGCGGGGGGGCGTTACAATGAGCAGTTCTTC. Its protein product is CASSLSAGGRYNEQFF.

About this clonotype itself: It is unclear where the CDR3 begins or ends on the DNA, so no DNA is shown, and the CDR3 is as TCRdb lists it. The rearrangement joins TRBV27 to TRBJ2-7; the table calls TRBD1, which could not be checked here. A total of 15 residues make up the CDR3, ends included. Germline V gene lookup returns CDR1 MNHEY and CDR2 SMNVEV (reference sequence). CDR3 in amino acids: CASSTSGQGAYEQYF.

This clonotype has only one observation. V usage is TRBV7-9 and J usage is TRBJ2-7; D tentatively fits TRBD1 or TRBD2 (5 bases each). The DNA end lines up better with TRBJ2-5; the J call may be wrong. The CDR3 contains 14 residues. CDR1 and CDR2 (germline): SEHNR, FQNEAQ (reference sequence). Here the CDR3 reads CASSPRGRVETQYF. The CDR3 region has the DNA TGTGCCAGCAGCCCTCGGGGCCGGGTAGAGACCCAGTACTTC.

The chain links TRBV7-2 to TRBJ1-1; 8 positions agree with TRBD1. The V and J ends lost 6 bases and 1 base, in that order; junction bases with no gene match: 10. CDR1 SGHTA and CDR2 FQGNSA come from the germline V gene. The CDR3 is made up of 16 amino acids. The CDR3 DNA sequence: TGTGCCAGCAGGCCGGACAGGGTACGGCCGAACACTGAAGCTTTCTTT. Its protein is CASRPDRVRPNTEAFF. The variable domain in full, completed from reference TRBV7-2 and TRBJ1-1, reads GAGVSQSPSNKVTEKGKDVELRCDPISGHTALYWYRQSLGQGLEFLIYFQGNSAPDKSGLPSDRFSAERTGGSVSTLTIQRTQQEDSAVYLCASRPDRVRPNTEAFFGQGTRLTVV.

This clonotype was seen only once. The rearrangement joins TRBV10-3 to TRBJ2-5; possible D gene TRBD1, 6 bases. Germline V gene lookup returns CDR1 ENHRY and CDR2 SYGVKD. Between the trimmed V and J ends, which lost 7 bases and 11 bases, there was a span of 17 bases. The CDR3 totals 12 residues. The CDR3 is CAINTGLNEQYF. Here the CDR3 DNA reads TGTGCCATCAATACAGGGTTGAATGAGCAGTACTTC.

V usage is TRBV7-2 and J usage is TRBJ1-1; D gene ambiguous. Germline CDR1 is SGHTA and CDR2 is FQGNSA. The CDR3 covers 15 residues. V lost 1 base, J lost 1 base, and 10 bases lay in between. The CDR3: CASSLVRTGNTEAFF. The CDR3 region has the DNA TGTGCCAGCAGCTTAGTTCGGACGGGGAACACTGAAGCTTTCTTT.

The chain recombines TRBV6-2 or TRBV6-3 with TRBJ2-7; possibly TRBD1 for D (5 bases). Trimming took off 2 bases at V and 3 bases at J, with 8 bases between the two ends. This CDR3 has 13 amino acids. From germline, CDR1 is MNHEY and CDR2 SVGEGT. The CDR3 nucleotides read TGTGCCAGCAGTTACCAGGGAATCTACGAGCAGTACTTC. This translates into CASSYQGIYEQYF.

The rearrangement links TRBV3-1 to TRBJ2-3; 10 positions match TRBD2. The J segment lost 3 bases and the V segment lost 6 bases, leaving 3 bases of the junction unmatched. The CDR3 runs 14 residues. In germline, CDR1 is LGHDT, CDR2 YNNKEL (reference sequence). The CDR3 region is CASRLAGWTDTQYF. The CDR3 DNA reads as TGTGCCAGCAGACTAGCGGGGTGGACAGATACGCAGTATTTT.

The chain has TRBV7-3 and TRBJ2-1; D unresolved. The ends were cut back, 3 bases at V and 5 bases at J, with 8 bases in the middle. This CDR3 spans 13 amino acids. Germline assignment: CDR1 SGHTA and CDR2 FQGTGA. The CDR3 DNA reads as TGTGCCAGCAGCTTCACACCGAACAATGAGCAGTTCTTC. Translation gives CASSFTPNNEQFF.

The chain links TRBV20-1 to TRBJ1-5, with TRBD1 as a possible D gene (6 bases). Trimming left V 1 base short and J 3 bases short, with 13 bases between. The CDR3 spans 15 residues. CDR1 DFQATT and CDR2 SNEGSKA come from the germline V gene (reference sequence). The CDR3 DNA follows: TGCAGTGCTAGAGCGGCAGGGGCGGTCAATCAGCCCCAGCATTTT. Its translation is CSARAAGAVNQPQHF.

The chain links TRBV7-9 to TRBJ1-2, with D perhaps matching TRBD1 (5 bases). Germline V lookup: CDR1 SEHNR, CDR2 FQNEAQ (reference sequence). The CDR3 is 16 residues long. With 3 bases removed from V and 7 bases from J, the gap between germline ends came to 21 bases. CDR3 sequence (DNA): TGTGCCAGCAGCTTCCCCTATGGCGCGCAGGGTGGTGGCTACACCTTC. Residues: CASSFPYGAQGGGYTF.

To note about this clonotype: A read error may produce the germline difference seen at one junction end. The chain uses TRBV12-3 or TRBV12-4 and TRBJ2-1, with D possibly TRBD2 on 6 matching bases. The CDR3 sequence is 12 residues long. CDR3 residues: CASSVAADEQFF. As DNA, the CDR3 is TGTGCCAGCAGTGTAGCGGCTGATGAGCAGTTCTTC.

V and J are TRBV6-1 and TRBJ2-1; 13 positions match TRBD2. V shed 5 bases and J 9 bases; nucleotides not matched to a gene: 19. Germline CDR1 is MNHNS and CDR2 is SASEGT. The CDR3 runs 19 residues. This chain's CDR3 is CASSPRWTSGSQSGFEQFF. CDR3 bases: TGTGCCAGCAGTCCCCGCTGGACTAGCGGGAGTCAATCAGGTTTTGAGCAGTTCTTC.

The chain combines TRBV28 with TRBJ2-3; D might be TRBD2 (5 bases). V shed 1 base and J shed 2 bases, with 7 bases lying between them. Germline assignment: CDR1 MDHEN and CDR2 SYDVKM. The CDR3 covers 14 residues. In DNA, the CDR3 is TGTGCCAGCAGTTTATCACTAGTCACAGATACGCAGTATTTT. Amino acid sequence: CASSLSLVTDTQYF.

The chain couples TRBV3-1 to TRBJ1-3; no definite D call. V dropped 0 bases and J dropped 4 bases, with 10 bases sitting between them. This CDR3 has 15 amino acids. Germline V CDR1 and CDR2: LGHDT, YNNKEL (reference sequence). CDR3: CASSQDTSGGNTIYF. In nucleotides, the CDR3 is TGTGCCAGCAGCCAAGATACGTCCGGGGGAAACACCATATATTTT.

This clonotype was seen more than once but under ten times. The chain carries TRBV6-2 or TRBV6-3 and TRBJ1-1; 7 positions agree with TRBD1. CDR3 length: 15 residues. The V segment lost 6 bases and the J segment 5 bases; nucleotides outside the gene matches: 12. From germline, CDR1 is MNHEY and CDR2 SVGEGT. The CDR3 spells CASSPGGSAGTEAFF. DNA of the CDR3: TGTGCCAGCAGCCCAGGGGGGTCAGCAGGGACTGAAGCTTTCTTT.

The V and J genes are TRBV20-1 and TRBJ1-4, with D unclear. Germline CDR1 is DFQATT and CDR2 is SNEGSKA (reference sequence). Trimming cost V 0 bases and J 2 bases, with 13 bases left between them. The CDR3 sequence is 16 residues long. The DNA for the CDR3 is TGCAGTGCTAGAGAGCGCAGGTCGGTGACTAATGAAAAACTGTTTTTT. It is translated as CSARERRSVTNEKLFF.